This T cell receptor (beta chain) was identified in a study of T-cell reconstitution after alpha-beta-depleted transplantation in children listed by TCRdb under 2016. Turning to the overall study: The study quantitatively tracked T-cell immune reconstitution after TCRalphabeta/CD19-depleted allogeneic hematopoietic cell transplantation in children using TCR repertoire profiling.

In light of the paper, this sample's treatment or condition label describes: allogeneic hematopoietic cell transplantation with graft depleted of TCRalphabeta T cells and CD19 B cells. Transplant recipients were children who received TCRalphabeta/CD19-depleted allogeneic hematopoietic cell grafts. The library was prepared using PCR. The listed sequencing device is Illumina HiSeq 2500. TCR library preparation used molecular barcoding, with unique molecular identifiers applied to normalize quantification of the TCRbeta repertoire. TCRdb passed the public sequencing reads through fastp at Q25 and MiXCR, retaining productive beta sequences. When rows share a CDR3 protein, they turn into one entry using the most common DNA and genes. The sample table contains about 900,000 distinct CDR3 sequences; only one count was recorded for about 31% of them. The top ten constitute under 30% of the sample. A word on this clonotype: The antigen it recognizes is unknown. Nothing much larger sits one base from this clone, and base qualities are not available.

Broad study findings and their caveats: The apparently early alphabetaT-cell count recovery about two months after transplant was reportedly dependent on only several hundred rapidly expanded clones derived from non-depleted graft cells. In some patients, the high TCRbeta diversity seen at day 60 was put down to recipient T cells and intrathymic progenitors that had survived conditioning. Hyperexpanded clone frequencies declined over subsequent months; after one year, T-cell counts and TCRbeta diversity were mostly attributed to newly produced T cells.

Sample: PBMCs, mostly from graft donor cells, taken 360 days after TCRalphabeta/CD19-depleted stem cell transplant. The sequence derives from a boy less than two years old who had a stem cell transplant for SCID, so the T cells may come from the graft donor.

This receptor carries the CDR3 CASSFDVETQYF. The DNA reads TGTGCCAGCAGTTTTGACGTAGAGACCCAGTACTTC. This chain is built from TRBV28 and TRBJ2-5; the D gene is not confidently resolved. There are 12 amino acids in the CDR3, from cysteine to phenylalanine inclusive. Only CDR3 DNA is held: 36 bases, read in frame from base 1. The germline V gene yields MDHEN for CDR1 and SYDVKM for CDR2. V gives up 3 bases and J gives up 4 bases, and the segment between their germline ends measures 6 bases.